Described below is a single TCR beta chain sequence and its context. This entry comes from a study of blood T cell repertoires in COVID-19. Study summary: Material from acute and convalescent COVID-19 was sourced from the United States, Italy and Spain. The cDNA or gDNA used as material had been derived from T cells, B-cell-depleted T cells, or PBMCs.

Patients of the Seattle cohort, enrolled during active infection, were followed longitudinally. Germline V gene sequence: CDR1 MNHEY, CDR2 SVGAGI. Between the trimmed V and J ends, which lost 9 bases and 8 bases, there was a span of 19 bases. This CDR3 has 14 residues. In the study's own analysis: Quantification of nucleated cells was approximated via reference gene primer amplification. Data came from immunoSEQ multiplex PCR; TCRdb stores just in-frame clones and leaves some out. The V and J calls and the clone size are those of that table, but D and trimming were determined from the DNA. Among about 160,000 clones listed, around nine tenths were seen once.

The chain couples TRBV6-5 to TRBJ1-4; D is perhaps TRBD1 (6 bases). Input material: peripheral blood. The receptor was isolated from a woman aged 65 to 85 with COVID-19, enrolled during active disease. The CDR3 spells CASSRGQLNEKLFF. The CDR3, as DNA: TGTGCCAGTTCGCGGGGGCAGTTGAACGAAAAACTGTTTTTT.